This paragraph reports one T cell receptor (beta chain). CDR1 is SGHTA and CDR2 is FQGNSA in the germline V gene. V dropped 6 bases and J dropped 0; count of bases not matched to a gene: 16. The CDR3 has 18 amino acids. The data were taken from a study of T cells in tuberculosis. Regarding the study as a whole: The stringent gate may have excluded weak CD1B-GMM tetramer binders.

Sorting used thawed, overnight-rested PBMC stained with anti-CD3, a viability dye and GMM-loaded CD1B tetramer. The CD1B tetramers carried C32 glucose monomycolate purified from Rhodococcus equi. Assay used: immunoSEQ multiplex PCR; TCRdb lists only in-frame clones, some missing. The sample holds around 50,000 clones, around 90% seen once. This receptor was taken from an adult woman with latent tuberculosis. Specimen: CD1b-GMM tetramer-negative cells sorted from PBMCs. This chain joins TRBV7-2 and TRBJ1-1; 7 bases are shared with TRBD1. This CDR3 is CASSRQGPDVEMNTEAFF. In nucleotides, the CDR3 is TGTGCCAGCAGTCGACAGGGTCCGGACGTCGAAATGAACACTGAAGCTTTCTTT. Filled out from reference TRBV7-2 and TRBJ1-1, the complete variable domain reads GAGVSQSPSNKVTEKGKDVELRCDPISGHTALYWYRQSLGQGLEFLIYFQGNSAPDKSGLPSDRFSAERTGGSVSTLTIQRTQQEDSAVYLCASSRQGPDVEMNTEAFFGQGTRLTVV.